A single sample gave rise to the 10 T cell receptor beta chains below, sequenced in a study of metastatic and nonmetastatic thyroid tumors. TCRdb re-analyzed the PCR reads using MiXCR. The repertoire holds about 40,000 clones, with 11% as singletons. No treatment had been given to any patient before thyroid surgery. The sample consisted of blood. Every receptor here comes from a female donor with papillary thyroid cancer or a benign thyroid nodule (not recorded which). Some clones in this sample may be carry-over from other donors' samples.

The chain links TRBV18 to TRBJ2-6; a weak D match, TRBD1 (6 bases). The CDR3 has 17 residues. Trimming took off 5 bases at V and 1 base at J, with 15 bases between the two ends. Germline loops: CDR1 KGHSH, CDR2 LQKENI. CDR3 residues: CASSTTGIGSGANVLTF. The CDR3 DNA follows: TGTGCCAGCTCAACGACAGGAATCGGATCTGGGGCCAACGTCCTGACTTTC.

This clone has ten or more counts. V usage is TRBV20-1 and J usage is TRBJ1-2, with TRBD1 matching 9 bases. The CDR3 consists of 12 residues. The ends lost 6 bases at V and 8 bases at J; junction bases unmatched: 7. Germline CDR1 DFQATT, CDR2 SNEGSKA (reference sequence). Here the CDR3 reads CSAPTGGHGYTF. The CDR3 DNA sequence: TGCAGTGCACCGACAGGGGGACACGGCTACACCTTC.

This clone was seen at least ten times. The V gene is TRBV13, the J gene TRBJ1-1; TRBD1 matches 10 bases. The V segment lost 5 bases and the J segment 3 bases; nucleotides outside the gene matches: 3. The CDR3 contains 14 residues. Germline V gene lookup returns CDR1 PRHDT and CDR2 FYEKMQ (reference sequence). CDR3 sequence (DNA): TGTGCCAGCAGCCAAGGGACAGGGGACACTGAAGCTTTCTTT. Encoded protein: CASSQGTGDTEAFF. The entire variable domain, with the rest obtained from reference TRBV13 and TRBJ1-1, is as follows: AAGVIQSPRHLIKEKRETATLKCYPIPRHDTVYWYQQGPGQDPQFLISFYEKMQSDKGSIPDRFSAQQFSDYHSELNMSSLELGDSALYFCASSQGTGDTEAFFGQGTRLTVV.

This clone was picked up a small number of times. A much larger clonotype is one base distant, so this may be a read error. The V and J genes are TRBV7-9 and TRBJ1-6, with D unclear. Looked up from germline, CDR1 is SEHNR and CDR2 is FQNEAQ (reference sequence). CDR3 length: 13 amino acids. V was trimmed by 4 bases and J by 10 bases, leaving 11 bases between them. Here the CDR3 DNA reads TGTGCCAGCAGCTCGGACTCGACCTCACCCCTCCACTTT. Its translation is CASSSDSTSPLHF.

The chain joins TRBV11-2 to TRBJ2-1; D remains ambiguous. Germline-derived CDR1 and CDR2 are SGHAT and FQNNGV. V lost 7 bases and J lost 0, with 16 bases in between. The CDR3 covers 16 residues. The CDR3 DNA reads as TGTGCCAGCACCTACCAAGCCACCCGCTCCTACAATGAGCAGTTCTTC. Amino acid sequence: CASTYQATRSYNEQFF.

This clone was recorded at least ten times. The V and J genes are TRBV4-1 and TRBJ1-1, with a tentative D call TRBD1 (5 bases). V was trimmed by 1 base and J by 4 bases, leaving 10 bases between them. CDR3 length: 14 amino acids. Looked up from germline, CDR1 is MGHRA and CDR2 is YSYEKL. The CDR3 nucleotides read TGCGCCAGCAGCCAAGGGTTCAGGGTCACTGAAGCTTTCTTT. It yields the protein CASSQGFRVTEAFF.

This clone was found many times. This rearrangement joins TRBV20-1 to TRBJ2-7, with 7 bases lining up with TRBD2. Losses at the gene ends were 3 bases for V and 3 bases for J; bases not matched to a gene: 8. Germline loops: CDR1 DFQATT, CDR2 SNEGSKA (reference sequence). The CDR3 runs to 14 residues. The CDR3 DNA is TGCAGTGCTAGGGCTAGCGGCATCCTCTACGAGCAGTACTTC. Its translation: CSARASGILYEQYF.

On this clone: A much larger clone differs by one base, so this may be a read error. This chain links TRBV5-5 with TRBJ2-7; D is ambiguous. The CDR3 spans 13 residues. In germline, CDR1 is SGHKS, CDR2 YYEKEE (reference sequence). As DNA, the CDR3 is TGTGCCAGCATCTTGTGGGACTCCTACGAGCAGTACTTC. The encoded protein is CASILWDSYEQYF.

This clone is medium-sized in the sample. CDR3: CASSEVDSNYEQYF. CDR3 in DNA: TGTGCCAGCAGTGAAGTTGACTCAAACTACGAGCAGTACTTC. The rearrangement uses TRBV2 and TRBJ2-7, with D uncertain. From germline, CDR1 is SNHLY and CDR2 FYNNEI. Deletions cut 1 base from V and 3 bases from J, with 10 bases between. The CDR3 extends over 14 amino acids.

This clone has at least ten counts. The chain combines TRBV5-6 with TRBJ2-7; D is ambiguous. The V and J ends lost 0 bases and 0 bases respectively, with 10 bases between them. Germline CDR1 reads SGHDT; CDR2 reads YYEEEE. The length of the CDR3 is 15 residues. In nucleotides, the CDR3 is TGTGCCAGCAGCTTGGCCGGCGACAACTCCTACGAGCAGTACTTC. Translating it yields CASSLAGDNSYEQYF.